The next 16 T cell receptor beta chains were all read from a single sample in a study of cytomegalovirus exposure and HLA in healthy donors (dated by TCRdb to about 2017). To prepare the library, the immunoSEQ multiplex PCR assay was applied. Sourced from immuneACCESS, this table was stored by TCRdb with only in-frame sequences that have V and J called. A share of the clones is absent; for the studies checked, an unresolved V gene accounts for under half, and the remainder has no known explanation. For this sample the table gives 220,000 or so clones, of which more than 75% were detected only once. About 2% of the sample is in the top ten clones. What was sequenced was PBMCs. The receptors originated from a woman under 30 in good health and CMV-seropositive.

This chain connects TRBV7-9 to TRBJ2-7; 9 bases align to TRBD2. Germline V gives CDR1 SEHNR, CDR2 FQNEAQ (reference sequence). The J segment lost 3 bases and the V segment lost 0 bases, leaving 9 bases of the junction unmatched. This CDR3 has 17 residues. The CDR3 coding sequence is TGTGCCAGCAGCTTAGCCCGCATAAGCGGGAGGATCTACGAGCAGTACTTC. This translates into CASSLARISGRIYEQYF.

This CDR3 reads CSVATGGSTDTQYF. CDR3 bases: TGCAGCGTCGCCACAGGGGGTAGCACAGATACGCAGTATTTT. The chain joins TRBV29-1 to TRBJ2-3, with 8 bases that match TRBD1. This CDR3 is 14 amino acids long. Germline CDR1 reads SQVTM; CDR2 reads ANQGSEA. Trimming at V came to 6 bases and at J to 0 bases, leaving 5 bases not matched to a gene.

The rearrangement uses TRBV29-1 and TRBJ2-1; unclear D gene. Deletions cut 3 bases from V and 6 bases from J, with 9 bases between. CDR1 is SQVTM, CDR2 ANQGSEA, per germline. CDR3 size: 12 residues. The CDR3 DNA is TGCAGCGTTGAGTCTTCCCCCAATGAGCAGTTCTTC. It yields the protein CSVESSPNEQFF.

This chain connects TRBV13 to TRBJ1-1, with 10 bases identical to TRBD1. CDR1 and CDR2 from the germline V gene are PRHDT and FYEKMQ (reference sequence). V lost 3 bases and J lost 4; bases outside the gene matches: 2. The CDR3 runs 14 residues. In DNA, the CDR3 is TGTGCCAGCAGCTTGCGGGACAGGGGCACTGAAGCTTTCTTT. This encodes CASSLRDRGTEAFF.

The chain joins TRBV29-1 to TRBJ2-7; D perhaps matches TRBD2 (6 bases). This CDR3 is built from 15 residues. CDR1 and CDR2 (germline): SQVTM, ANQGSEA. The germline V and J ends were trimmed by 1 base and 0 bases, with 13 bases remaining between them. CDR3 nucleotide sequence: TGCAGCGTTGAAGGGAGGGACGGGAGCTCCTACGAGCAGTACTTC. This encodes CSVEGRDGSSYEQYF.

The chain combines TRBV30 with TRBJ2-5, with D hard to call. This CDR3 spans 12 amino acids. V lost 4 bases, J lost 3 bases, and 9 bases lay in between. Per germline, CDR1 GTSNPN and CDR2 SVGIG (reference sequence). In DNA, the CDR3 is TGTGCCTGGACAGTATTCGAAGAGACCCAGTACTTC. The encoded protein is CAWTVFEETQYF.

This chain joins TRBV5-4 and TRBJ2-5; D gene uncertain. V dropped 2 bases and J dropped 1 base, with 6 bases sitting between them. Germline assignment: CDR1 SGHNT and CDR2 YYREEE (reference sequence). This CDR3 has 13 amino acids. The CDR3 here is CASSLNTQETQYF. As DNA, the CDR3 is TGTGCCAGCAGCTTAAACACCCAAGAGACCCAGTACTTC.

The rearrangement links TRBV5-5 to TRBJ2-5; 10 bases align to TRBD1. The CDR3 runs to 16 residues. Trimming removed 4 bases from V and 4 bases from J; junction bases left unmatched: 10. In germline, CDR1 is SGHKS, CDR2 YYEKEE (reference sequence). DNA for the CDR3: TGTGCCAGCAGCGGTGGGACAGGGGTAATAATAGAGACCCAGTACTTC. Protein product: CASSGGTGVIIETQYF.

In the case of this clone: Other DNA sequences from this sample encode an identical CDR3 as well. This chain uses TRBV2 with TRBJ1-5; no reliable D call. The germline V gene has CDR1 SNHLY and CDR2 FYNNEI. The CDR3 loop spans 14 amino acids. The V gene lost 6 bases and the J gene lost 2 bases, with 11 bases spanning the gap. The DNA for the CDR3 is TGTGCCAGCAGCGTTGAGCGGGGCAATCAGCCCCAGCATTTT. This translates into CASSVERGNQPQHF.

The chain links TRBV6-5 to TRBJ2-7, with a tentative D call TRBD1 (5 bases). Trimming took 0 bases from V and 2 from J, leaving 14 bases between them. This CDR3 has 16 residues. Germline V gene lookup returns CDR1 MNHEY and CDR2 SVGAGI. The CDR3 protein is CASSYSVGQVAYEQYF. In DNA form, the CDR3 reads TGTGCCAGCAGTTACTCAGTGGGGCAGGTTGCCTACGAGCAGTACTTC.

The CDR3 DNA sequence: TGTGCCAGCAGTCCCCCTAGCGGGACGCGCACCGGGGAGCTGTTTTTT. Amino acid sequence: CASSPPSGTRTGELFF. The chain is built from TRBV28 and TRBJ2-2; 9 bases map to TRBD2. Germline V CDR1 and CDR2: MDHEN, SYDVKM. Trimming at V came to 5 bases and at J to 4 bases, leaving 8 bases not matched to a gene. The CDR3 totals 16 residues.

The genes are TRBV7-9 and TRBJ2-7; no definite D call. CDR1 and CDR2 from the germline V gene are SEHNR and FQNEAQ (reference sequence). This CDR3 comprises 12 residues. V shed 8 bases and J shed 0 bases, with 8 bases lying between them. DNA of the CDR3: TGTGCCAGCCAAGAGGCCTCCTACGAGCAGTACTTC. Translated, it gives CASQEASYEQYF. The full variable domain, with the rest looked up from reference TRBV7-9 and TRBJ2-7, is DTGVSQNPRHKITKRGQNVTFRCDPISEHNRLYWYRQTLGQGPEFLTYFQNEAQLEKSRLLSDRFSAERPKGSFSTLEIQRTEQGDSAMYLCASQEASYEQYFGPGTRLTVT.

As for this clone: Other DNA variants within this sample encode the same CDR3. The chain carries TRBV5-1 and TRBJ2-1, with 10 nucleotides matching TRBD2. CDR1 SGHRS and CDR2 YFSETQ come from the germline V gene. This CDR3 has 14 amino acids. J lost 4 bases, V lost 4 bases, and 2 bases had no gene match. DNA for the CDR3: TGCGCCAGCAGCCCTAGCGGGGGTTACAATGAGCAGTTCTTC. Translation: CASSPSGGYNEQFF.

The genes are TRBV6-5 and TRBJ2-1; TRBD2 matches 12 bases. J lost 7 bases, V lost 5 bases, and 6 bases had no gene match. This CDR3 has 15 residues. Germline V gene sequence: CDR1 MNHEY, CDR2 SVGAGI. The CDR3 loop is CASSKLAGGLNEQFF. DNA for the CDR3: TGTGCCAGCAGTAAACTAGCGGGAGGTTTAAATGAGCAGTTCTTC.

This sequence joins TRBV5-1 and TRBJ1-4; D gene uncertain. V was shortened by 4 bases and J by 7 bases, with 20 bases between the two germline ends. Per germline, CDR1 SGHRS and CDR2 YFSETQ. CDR3 length: 16 amino acids. Here the CDR3 DNA reads TGCGCCAGCAGCCGAAAAACCCCCGGGGAGATTGAAAAACTGTTTTTT. It is translated as CASSRKTPGEIEKLFF.

A few counts support this clone. The V and J genes are TRBV5-1 and TRBJ2-4; a weak D match, TRBD1 (5 bases). V was clipped by 3 bases and J by 0 bases, with 13 bases between them. Germline-derived CDR1 and CDR2 are SGHRS and YFSETQ. CDR3 length equals 16 residues. The CDR3 nucleotides are TGCGCCAGCAGCTACACGACAGTGCTAGCCAAAAACATTCAGTACTTC. Translation: CASSYTTVLAKNIQYF.